The text below deals with one T cell receptor beta chain. Its cognate antigen is unknown. This entry is derived from a study of post-analysis software for immune sequencing data. Across the study: Relapsing-remitting, secondary progressive and progressive-relapsing courses of multiple sclerosis were included. Findings of the study overall: Comparison with controls showed significantly lower normalized Chao1 diversity in multiple sclerosis patients. There were five TRBV segments more frequent in patients than controls, and TRBV5-6, TRBV5-1 and TRBV20-1 were among them.

Germline V gene lookup returns CDR1 DFQATT and CDR2 SNEGSKA (reference sequence). Trimming left V 3 bases short and J 1 base short, with 17 bases between. The CDR3 loop spans 16 amino acids. Unique molecular identifiers tagged the TCR beta cDNA libraries. One entry per CDR3 protein, called by TCRdb with MiXCR from the PCR reads. The profile shows around 700,000 distinct CDR3 sequences, approximately 59% of them singletons. The rearrangement joins TRBV20-1 to TRBJ2-3; a possible D gene is TRBD1 (6 bases). The sequence derives from a girl aged 2-10 years with multiple sclerosis. Sample: blood. In nucleotides, the CDR3 is TGCAGTGCTAGTGCCACATATGAGGGGGGCACAGATACGCAGTATTTT. This gives the protein CSASATYEGGTDTQYF.